This entry is about one TCR beta chain. Its specificity is not known. This sample was included in a study of blood T cells in healthy people across ages. The study's findings and limits: Comparison with aged donors showed that long-lived donors had more naive CD4+ cells and higher diversity. Observed TCR beta diversity per million T cells went down as age went up. This fall followed a roughly linear course with age.

Then a second PCR, running roughly 6 to 12 cycles, was carried out with a sample-barcoded 5' primer and a J-beta primer mix. Each single sample gave us at least 2.5 million CDR3-containing paired-end reads. TCRdb re-analysed the 5' RACE reads in MiXCR, keeping a single row per CDR3 protein. This sample yields about 680,000 distinct CDR3 sequences, of which about half are seen a single time; 30% to 40% belongs to the top ten. The CDR3 is 15 amino acids. CDR1 and CDR2 from the germline V gene are SGHDN and FVKESK. V was clipped by 4 bases and J by 2 bases; unmatched bases: 3. The sequence was obtained from a woman aged 55 to 70 in good health. Specimen: blood. The chain links TRBV14 to TRBJ2-1; 9 nucleotides align to TRBD2. The CDR3 loop reads CASSRSGRPYNEQFF. CDR3 DNA sequence: TGTGCCAGCAGCCGCAGCGGGAGGCCCTACAATGAGCAGTTCTTC.